This TCR beta chain is drawn from a study of blood T cell dynamics during melanoma immunotherapy. Notes on this clone: Its specificity is unknown.

Time point defined: pre-treatment baseline. The CD3+ CD4- CD8+ CD45RA- CD45RO-high CD27- CCR7- memory phenotype defined TIE cells. Assay: immunoSEQ multiplex PCR; the TCRdb copy retains only in-frame clones and omits some. Among around 1,700 clones listed, under 85% were seen once. Germline V gene sequence: CDR1 WSHSY, CDR2 SAAADI. CDR3 size: 14 residues. V lost 3 bases and J lost 5; bases outside the gene matches: 7. General study findings and limits: Immune-effector CD8+ cells best matched cell-free DNA CDR3 sequences and were most clonal.

Sequences were derived from CD8+ T cells from blood, sampled from a patient treated with checkpoint blockade. This chain uses TRBV10-2 with TRBJ2-7; 7 bases are shared with TRBD2. The receptor was derived from a human donor with melanoma. The CDR3 coding sequence is TGCGCCAGCAGTGACCCGGGGGGTGTCAACGAGCAGTACTTC. Protein sequence: CASSDPGGVNEQYF.